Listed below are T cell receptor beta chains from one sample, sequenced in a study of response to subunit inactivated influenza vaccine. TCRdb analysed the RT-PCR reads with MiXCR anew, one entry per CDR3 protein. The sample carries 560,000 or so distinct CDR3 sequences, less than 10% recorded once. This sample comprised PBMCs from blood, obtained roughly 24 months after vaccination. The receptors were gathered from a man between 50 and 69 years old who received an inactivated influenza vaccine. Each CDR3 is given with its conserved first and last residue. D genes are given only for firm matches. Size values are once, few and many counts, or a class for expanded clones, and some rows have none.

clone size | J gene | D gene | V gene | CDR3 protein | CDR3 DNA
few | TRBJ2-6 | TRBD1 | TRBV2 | CASSRDRNAGANVLTF | TGTGCCAGCAGTCGGGACAGGAACGCTGGGGCCAACGTCCTGACTTTC
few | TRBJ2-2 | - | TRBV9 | CASSARGGFWELFF | TGTGCCAGCAGCGCGAGGGGGGGGTTCTGGGAGCTGTTTTTT
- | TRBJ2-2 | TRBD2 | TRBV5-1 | CASSVIAGGTGELFF | TGCGCCAGCAGCGTCATAGCGGGAGGAACCGGGGAGCTGTTTTTT
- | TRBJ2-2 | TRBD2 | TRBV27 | CASSLSGGDTGELFF | TGTGCCAGCAGTCTGAGCGGGGGAGACACCGGGGAGCTGTTTTTT
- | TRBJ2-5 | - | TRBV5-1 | CASSSLLVGSSETQYF | TGCGCCAGCAGCTCATTACTAGTTGGATCGTCAGAGACCCAGTACTTC
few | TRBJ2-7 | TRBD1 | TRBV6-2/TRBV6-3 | CASTPTGGSYEQYF | TGTGCCAGCACTCCGACAGGGGGATCCTACGAGCAGTACTTC
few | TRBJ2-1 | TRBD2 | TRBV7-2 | CASSLVSLAGPNEQFF | TGTGCCAGCAGCTTAGTATCCCTAGCGGGACCCAATGAGCAGTTCTTC
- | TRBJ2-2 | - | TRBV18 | CASPPKRVNTGELFF | TGTGCCAGCCCTCCGAAACGAGTGAACACCGGGGAGCTGTTTTTT
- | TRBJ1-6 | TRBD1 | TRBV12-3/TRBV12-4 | CASSLRGTGVLNSPLHF | TGTGCCAGCAGTTTAAGAGGGACAGGGGTTCTGAATTCACCCCTCCACTTT
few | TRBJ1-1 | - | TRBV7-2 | CASSYSGWTEAFF | TGTGCCAGCAGCTACTCGGGGTGGACTGAAGCTTTCTTT
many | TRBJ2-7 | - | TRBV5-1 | CASSLGPNPPYEQYF | TGCGCCAGCAGCTTGGGTCCGAATCCACCCTACGAGCAGTACTTC
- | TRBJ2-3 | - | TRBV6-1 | CASSAVRGTDTQYF | TGTGCCAGCAGTGCCGTAAGAGGAACAGATACGCAGTATTTT
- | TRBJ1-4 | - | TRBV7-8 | CASSIRVAGDKKLFF | TGTGCCAGCAGCATCCGGGTCGCCGGAGATAAAAAACTGTTTTTT
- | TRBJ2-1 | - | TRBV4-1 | CASSQEAGGNNEQFF | TGCGCCAGCAGCCAAGAAGCCGGCGGCAACAATGAGCAGTTCTTC
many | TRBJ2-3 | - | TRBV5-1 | CASSLKGGTDTQYF | TGCGCCAGCAGCTTGAAGGGGGGGACAGATACGCAGTATTTT
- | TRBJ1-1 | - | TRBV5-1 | CASSLFGAGHMNTEAFF | TGCGCCAGCAGCTTGTTTGGGGCAGGCCACATGAACACTGAAGCTTTCTTT
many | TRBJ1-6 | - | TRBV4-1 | CASSQEGPNSPLHF | TGCGCCAGCAGCCAAGAGGGACCAAATTCACCCCTCCACTTT
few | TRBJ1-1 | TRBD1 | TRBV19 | CASRAADRLAAFF | TGTGCCAGTAGAGCAGCGGACAGGCTGGCAGCTTTCTTT
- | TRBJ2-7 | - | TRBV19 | CASSGDMGLKRYEQYF | TGTGCCAGTAGTGGAGACATGGGGCTTAAGCGCTACGAGCAGTACTTC
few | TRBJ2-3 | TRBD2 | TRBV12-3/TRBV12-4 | CASSQTPLAGGGTDTQYF | TGTGCCAGCAGTCAGACCCCACTAGCGGGAGGTGGCACAGATACGCAGTATTTT
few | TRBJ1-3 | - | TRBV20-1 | CSARQAVLNTIYF | TGCAGTGCTCGGCAGGCCGTACTAAACACCATATATTTT
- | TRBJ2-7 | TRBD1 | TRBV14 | CASSRADRGTRLSIYEQYF | TGTGCCAGCAGCCGAGCTGACAGGGGGACGCGACTCTCTATATACGAGCAGTACTTC
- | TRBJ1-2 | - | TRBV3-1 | CASSAGDRRQNGYTF | TGTGCCAGCAGCGCGGGGGACCGCCGCCAGAATGGCTACACCTTC
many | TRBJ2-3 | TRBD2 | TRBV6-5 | CASSYSSSGGNTQYF | TGTGCCAGCAGTTACTCTTCATCGGGGGGGAATACGCAGTATTTT
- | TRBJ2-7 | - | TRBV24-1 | CATSDFREQYF | TGTGCCACCAGTGATTTCCGCGAGCAGTACTTC
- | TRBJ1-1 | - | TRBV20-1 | CRPKTPDEAFF | TGCAGGCCAAAGACCCCAGATGAAGCTTTCTTT
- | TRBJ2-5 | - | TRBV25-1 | CASSEFPETQYF | TGTGCCAGCAGTGAATTCCCAGAGACCCAGTACTTC
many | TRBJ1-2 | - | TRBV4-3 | CASSQDGGQPYGYTF | TGCGCCAGCAGCCAAGACGGGGGGCAGCCCTATGGCTACACCTTC
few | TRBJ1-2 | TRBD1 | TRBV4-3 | CASSQDPDRGYGYTF | TGCGCCAGCAGCCAAGACCCTGACAGGGGCTATGGCTACACCTTC
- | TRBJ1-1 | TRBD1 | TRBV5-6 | CASSSGTDFEAFF | TGTGCCAGCAGCTCGGGGACAGACTTTGAAGCTTTCTTT
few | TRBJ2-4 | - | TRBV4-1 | CASSQGQVAGRDIQYF | TGCGCCAGCAGCCAAGGCCAGGTGGCAGGGCGGGACATTCAGTACTTC
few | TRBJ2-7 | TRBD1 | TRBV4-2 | CASSQADGQDYEQYF | TGTGCCAGCAGCCAAGCTGACGGACAGGACTACGAGCAGTACTTC
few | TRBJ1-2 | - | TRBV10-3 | CAISESTGGYGYTF | TGTGCCATCAGTGAGTCGACGGGCGGCTATGGCTACACCTTC
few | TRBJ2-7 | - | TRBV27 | CANPPGEQYF | TGTGCCAACCCGCCTGGCGAGCAGTACTTC
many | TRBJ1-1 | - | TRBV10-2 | CASSDDLSNTEAFF | TGCGCCAGCAGTGATGACCTTTCGAACACTGAAGCTTTCTTT
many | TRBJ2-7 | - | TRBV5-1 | CASSKDGYEQYF | TGCGCCAGCAGCAAAGACGGCTACGAGCAGTACTTC
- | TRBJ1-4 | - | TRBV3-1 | CASSIRMGGAEKLFF | TGTGCCAGCAGCATCCGCATGGGCGGGGCTGAAAAACTGTTTTTT
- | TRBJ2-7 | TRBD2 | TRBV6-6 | CASSRDYLYEQYF | TGTGCCAGCAGTAGGGACTACCTCTACGAGCAGTACTTC
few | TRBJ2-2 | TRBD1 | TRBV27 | CASSLSLGQGRTGELFF | TGTGCCAGCAGTTTATCTCTCGGACAGGGGAGGACCGGGGAGCTGTTTTTT
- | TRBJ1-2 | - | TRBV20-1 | CSVEQGGGNYGYTF | TGCAGTGTCGAACAGGGTGGGGGTAACTATGGCTACACCTTC
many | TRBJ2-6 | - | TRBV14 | CASSRYEGISGANVLTF | TGTGCCAGCAGCCGTTATGAGGGGATTTCTGGGGCCAACGTCCTGACTTTC